This TCR beta chain was profiled in a study of shared clonotypes between healthy human individuals. As for the study in general: Donors had three CD4 naive, three CD4 memory, two CD8 naive and one CD8 memory plate apiece.

TCRdb keeps only in-frame clones here, not all; method: immunoSEQ multiplex PCR. The repertoire holds about 2 million clones, roughly 94% seen once, with roughly 1% in the top ten. Trimming pared 4 bases from V and 7 bases from J, leaving 17 bases between. Germline loops: CDR1 MNHEY, CDR2 SMNVEV (reference sequence). The CDR3 runs to 14 residues. Only a few counts were recorded for this clone. The naive CD8 subset, CD45RO-negative cells positively selected for CCR7, excluded terminally differentiated effector memory CD45RA+ cells. The rearrangement joins TRBV27 to TRBJ2-7, with D perhaps TRBD1 or TRBD2 (5 bases each). The receptor was derived from a man younger than 35 in good health. The specimen was naive CD8+ T cells sorted from blood. This chain's CDR3 is CASSSGAAPTEQYF. The CDR3 coding sequence is TGTGCCAGCAGTTCCGGGGCCGCCCCTACAGAGCAGTACTTC.